The clone carrying this TCR beta chain was observed many times. The antigen remains undetermined. The data were taken from a study of T cells in Graves' hyperthyroidism and ophthalmopathy. Study details: Specimen type is peripheral blood, collected at initial diagnosis prior to any treatment.

CDR1 SGHAT and CDR2 FQNNGV come from the germline V gene. The CDR3 sequence is 13 residues long. V dropped 3 bases and J dropped 6 bases, with 8 bases sitting between them. RNA transcripts were the template for amplifying TCR beta CDR3 regions. TCR CDR3 regions were first amplified by RT-PCR with HTBI primers. TCRdb reprocessed the multiplex PCR reads via MiXCR and lists one record per CDR3 protein. In the table there are 730,000 or so distinct CDR3 sequences, roughly a sixth of which are singletons. Overall study results and limits: The model predicted ophthalmopathy a median around six months before onset.

The rearrangement links TRBV11-2 to TRBJ2-2; D gene uncertain. The source is a woman between 45 and 65 years old with Graves' hyperthyroidism that later progressed to Graves' ophthalmopathy. The sequencing sample was made of blood. The CDR3 region has the DNA TGTGCCAGCAGCTTCGACCGGTCCGGGGAGCTGTTTTTT. It is translated as CASSFDRSGELFF.